The 17 T cell receptor beta chains below come from one sample, sequenced in a study of shared clonotypes between healthy human individuals. Using immunoSEQ multiplex PCR, the repertoire was profiled, and TCRdb retains in-frame clones only, with some absent. The data hold fewer than 100,000 clones, with around 67% observed a single time. The sequenced sample consisted of memory CD8+ T cells sorted from blood. Documented subset: CD45RO+ cells pooled with CCR7-negative TemRA cells. These receptors originate from a man aged 30 to 45 in good health.

The chain uses TRBV2 and TRBJ2-3, with TRBD2 as a possible D gene (5 bases). The germline gives CDR1 SNHLY, CDR2 FYNNEI. The CDR3 sequence is 17 residues long. Trimming shortened V by 0 bases and J by 0 bases, and 13 bases separated the two germline ends. Here the CDR3 reads CASSEALETTSTDTQYF. The CDR3 DNA reads TGTGCCAGCAGTGAAGCGCTAGAGACTACTAGCACAGATACGCAGTATTTT. Complete variable domain (other parts from reference TRBV2 and TRBJ2-3): EPEVTQTPSHQVTQMGQEVILRCVPISNHLYFYWYRQILGQKVEFLVSFYNNEISEKSEIFDDQFSVERPDGSNFTLKIRSTKLEDSAMYFCASSEALETTSTDTQYFGPGTRLTVL.

The chain recombines TRBV5-4 with TRBJ2-3; tentatively, D is TRBD1 (6 bases). Trimming shortened V by 2 bases and J by 4 bases, and 8 bases separated the two germline ends. Germline V gives CDR1 SGHNT, CDR2 YYREEE (reference sequence). The CDR3 totals 13 residues. DNA of the CDR3: TGTGCCAGCAGCTTAGAGGGGGCAGATACGCAGTATTTT. Translated, it gives CASSLEGADTQYF.

This clone was recorded many times. V and J are TRBV2 and TRBJ2-4; 8 bases fit TRBD1. Germline V gene data show CDR1 as SNHLY and CDR2 as FYNNEI. V gave up 6 bases and J gave up 5 bases; unmatched junction bases: 15. The CDR3 consists of 17 residues. The CDR3 here is CASSDWTGRSGENIQYF. CDR3 bases: TGTGCCAGCAGCGATTGGACAGGGAGGAGTGGGGAAAACATTCAGTACTTC. The whole variable domain, filled in from reference TRBV2 and TRBJ2-4, reads EPEVTQTPSHQVTQMGQEVILRCVPISNHLYFYWYRQILGQKVEFLVSFYNNEISEKSEIFDDQFSVERPDGSNFTLKIRSTKLEDSAMYFCASSDWTGRSGENIQYFGAGTRLSVL.

This chain connects TRBV7-9 to TRBJ1-3, with D uncertain. The CDR3 is 12 residues long. Germline-derived CDR1 and CDR2 are SEHNR and FQNEAQ (reference sequence). The V gene lost 3 bases and the J gene lost 8 bases, with 8 bases spanning the gap. The CDR3 nucleotides read TGTGCCAGCAGCTTTGATGAGTACACCATATATTTT. This sequence encodes CASSFDEYTIYF.

This rearrangement joins TRBV30 to TRBJ2-7, with 9 bases identical to TRBD1. CDR3 size: 11 residues. The ends lost 8 bases at V and 6 bases at J; junction bases unmatched: 5. Germline CDR1 GTSNPN, CDR2 SVGIG (reference sequence). The CDR3 region has the DNA TGTGCCGGGACAGGGAGCGGCGAGCAGTACTTC. It yields the protein CAGTGSGEQYF.

The sample holds one count of this clone. V and J are TRBV25-1 and TRBJ1-1, with a tentative D call TRBD1 (5 bases). Germline V gene data show CDR1 as MGHDK and CDR2 as SYGVNS. The ends were cut back, 5 bases at V and 7 bases at J, with 17 bases in the middle. This CDR3 contains 14 residues. In DNA form, the CDR3 reads TGTGCCAGCAGTTCTCCAGGGACCTTGCTTGAAGCTTTCTTT. Translating it yields CASSSPGTLLEAFF.

The gene calls are TRBV15 and TRBJ2-3; 7 nucleotides match TRBD2. The trim removed 4 bases at V and 3 bases at J, leaving 10 bases unmatched. The CDR3 is made up of 16 amino acids. Germline V gene lookup returns CDR1 LNHNV and CDR2 YYDKDF (reference sequence). The CDR3 bases are TGTGCCACCAGCATAACTAGCGCTTTAATGACAGATACGCAGTATTTT. As protein: CATSITSALMTDTQYF.

This clone came up many times. A far larger clone is only one base removed, so a read error is likely. Distinct nucleotide sequences in the sample also encode this CDR3. The chain is built from TRBV6-5 and TRBJ2-7; 7 bases are shared with TRBD1. This CDR3 comprises 12 residues. The J segment lost 3 bases and the V segment lost 6 bases, leaving 2 bases of the junction unmatched. Germline lookup yields CDR1 MNHEY and CDR2 SVGAGI. The CDR3 region has the DNA TGTGCCAGCAGGGGGACAGACTACGAGCAGTACTTC. It specifies CASRGTDYEQYF.

The CDR3 DNA sequence: TGTGCCAGCAGTTTCTTTTTCAATCAGCCCCAGCATTTT. Residues: CASSFFFNQPQHF. The J gene is TRBJ1-5, the V gene TRBV28; D is unresolved. The CDR3 has 13 residues. Germline CDR1 MDHEN, CDR2 SYDVKM. Trimming left V 3 bases short and J 3 bases short, with 6 bases between. The full variable domain, completed using reference TRBV28 and TRBJ1-5, is DVKVTQSSRYLVKRTGEKVFLECVQDMDHENMFWYRQDPGLGLRLIYFSYDVKMKEKGDIPEGYSVSREKKERFSLILESASTNQTSMYLCASSFFFNQPQHFGDGTRLSIL.

The chain uses TRBV5-1 and TRBJ2-5; no clear D gene. Germline CDR1 and CDR2: SGHRS and YFSETQ. The CDR3 runs to 13 residues. Between the trimmed V and J ends, which lost 0 bases and 4 bases, there was a span of 7 bases. CDR3 residues: CASSLAQRETQYF. The CDR3 DNA sequence: TGCGCCAGCAGCTTGGCCCAGCGAGAGACCCAGTACTTC.

The chain uses TRBV15 and TRBJ1-1, with D possibly being TRBD1 (5 bases). The V and J ends lost 8 bases and 0 bases respectively, with 13 bases between them. In germline, CDR1 is LNHNV, CDR2 YYDKDF (reference sequence). CDR3 size: 14 residues. The CDR3: CATEGQPLNTEAFF. CDR3 DNA: TGTGCCACCGAGGGGCAGCCATTGAACACTGAAGCTTTCTTT.

This clone was counted only a few times. V usage is TRBV10-2 and J usage is TRBJ1-1; the D gene is possibly TRBD1 (6 bases). The CDR3 runs to 13 residues. Germline CDR1 reads WSHSY; CDR2 reads SAAADI. V was clipped by 7 bases and J by 1 base, with 10 bases between them. The CDR3 nucleotides are TGCGCCAGCACCGTACAGGGGAACACTGAAGCTTTCTTT. It encodes CASTVQGNTEAFF.

V is TRBV7-9 and J is TRBJ2-7; no firm D call. This CDR3 spans 14 amino acids. Germline lookup yields CDR1 SEHNR and CDR2 FQNEAQ (reference sequence). V dropped 5 bases and J dropped 2 bases, with 13 bases sitting between them. CDR3 sequence reads: CASSVSTETYEQYF. The CDR3, as DNA: TGTGCCAGCAGCGTATCGACGGAGACCTACGAGCAGTACTTC. The full variable domain, completed using reference TRBV7-9 and TRBJ2-7, is DTGVSQNPRHKITKRGQNVTFRCDPISEHNRLYWYRQTLGQGPEFLTYFQNEAQLEKSRLLSDRFSAERPKGSFSTLEIQRTEQGDSAMYLCASSVSTETYEQYFGPGTRLTVT.

The V and J genes are TRBV2 and TRBJ2-2, with 7 bases fitting TRBD2. Germline V gene data show CDR1 as SNHLY and CDR2 as FYNNEI. Unmatched junction bases numbered 15, after V lost 8 bases and J lost 0 bases. The CDR3 totals 18 residues. CDR3: CASSSPVASGTNTGELFF. DNA of the CDR3: TGTGCCAGCTCCTCCCCGGTCGCTAGCGGAACGAACACCGGGGAGCTGTTTTTT.

Many counts were recorded for this clone. The chain joins TRBV6-4 to TRBJ2-2, with 10 bases that match TRBD1. The CDR3 has 16 amino acids. Per germline, CDR1 MRHNA and CDR2 SNTAGT. V lost 0 bases and J lost 4; bases outside the gene matches: 2. This CDR3 reads CASSDSTGGRTGELFF. The CDR3 bases are TGTGCCAGCAGTGACTCGACAGGGGGCCGCACCGGGGAGCTGTTTTTT.

The V and J genes are TRBV15 and TRBJ2-3, with TRBD1 matching over 10 bases. The CDR3 has 17 residues. The germline CDR1 and CDR2 sequences are LNHNV and YYDKDF (reference sequence). J lost 6 bases, V lost 1 base, and 10 bases had no gene match. CDR3 residues: CATSRVGTGDRTDTQYF. In nucleotides, the CDR3 is TGTGCCACCAGCAGAGTCGGGACAGGGGATAGAACGGATACGCAGTATTTT.

This clone was found once. CDR3 region: CASRTNGRRTGELFF. In DNA, the CDR3 is TGTGCCAGCAGGACGAACGGCCGTCGGACCGGGGAGCTGTTTTTT. The rearrangement links TRBV7-3 to TRBJ2-2; no reliable D call. Trimming took off 6 bases at V and 5 bases at J, with 16 bases between the two ends. This CDR3 has 15 amino acids. Germline V gene lookup returns CDR1 SGHTA and CDR2 FQGTGA. The whole variable domain, filled in from reference TRBV7-3 and TRBJ2-2, reads GAGVSQTPSNKVTEKGKYVELRCDPISGHTALYWYRQSLGQGPEFLIYFQGTGAADDSGLPNDRFFAVRPEGSVSTLKIQRTERGDSAVYLCASRTNGRRTGELFFGEGSRLTVL.